This section outlines one T cell receptor (beta chain) sequence together with its context. The data belong to a study of blood T cell repertoires in COVID-19. Whole-study context: COVID-19 samples collected from the United States, Italy and Spain covered acute and convalescent phases. PBMCs, B-cell-depleted T cells, or T cells provided the cDNA or gDNA that made up the material.

The CDR3 runs to 13 residues. The V end lost 6 bases, the J end lost 15 bases, and 21 bases lay between the germline ends. The germline CDR1 and CDR2 sequences are SGHTA and FQGNSA. Per the authors' pipeline: It was from reference gene primer amplification that nucleated cell counts were estimated. Generated by immunoSEQ multiplex PCR, the TCRdb table keeps only in-frame clones and is missing some. D and trimming were read from the DNA, whereas the V and J calls and clone size are those reported in that table. Of about 400,000 clones detected, around 90% appear once; the ten largest clones hold roughly 1.2%.

The genes are TRBV7-2 and TRBJ2-1, with a possible D match to TRBD2 (7 bases). The origin of this receptor is a middle-aged man with acute or convalescent COVID-19. The sequenced sample consisted of peripheral blood. The CDR3 sequence is CASSTRGQQSPFF. As DNA, the CDR3 is TGTGCCAGCAGTACGCGGGGGCAGCAATCGCCGTTCTTC.